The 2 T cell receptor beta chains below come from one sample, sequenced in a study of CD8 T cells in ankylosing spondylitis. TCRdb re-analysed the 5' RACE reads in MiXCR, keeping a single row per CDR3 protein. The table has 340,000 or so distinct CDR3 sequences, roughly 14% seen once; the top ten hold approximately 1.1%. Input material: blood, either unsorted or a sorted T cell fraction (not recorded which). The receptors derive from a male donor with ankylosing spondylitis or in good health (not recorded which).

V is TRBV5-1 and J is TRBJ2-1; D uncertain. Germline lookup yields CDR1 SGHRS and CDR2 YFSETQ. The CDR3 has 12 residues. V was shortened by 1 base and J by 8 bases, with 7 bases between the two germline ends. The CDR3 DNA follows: TGCGCCAGCAGCTTGCCCAACGATGAGCAGTTCTTC. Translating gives CASSLPNDEQFF.

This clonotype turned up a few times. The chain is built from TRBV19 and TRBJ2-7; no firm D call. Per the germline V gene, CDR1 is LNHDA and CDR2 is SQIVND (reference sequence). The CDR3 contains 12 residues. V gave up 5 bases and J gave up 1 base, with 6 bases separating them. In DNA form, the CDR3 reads TGTGCCAGTAGTGGCGGATCCTACGAGCAGTACTTC. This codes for CASSGGSYEQYF.